Following are 27 T cell receptor beta chains from one sample sequenced in a study of blood T cell repertoires in COVID-19 (TCRdb year 2020). The library was generated by the immunoSEQ multiplex PCR assay. What TCRdb holds here is the immuneACCESS table cut down to in-frame rearrangements. Part of the clones is not present; checked against another copy, under half of the missing clones reflect an unresolved V gene, and the others are unexplained. The sample table holds 200,000 to 250,000 clones, of which about nine tenths were seen once. Clones ranked in the top ten supply less than 3% of the sample. The sequenced sample was peripheral blood. Source of these receptors: a woman aged 55-70 years with acute or convalescent COVID-19.

Regarding this clone: Germline and junction disagree at one end, which may indicate a read error. The chain carries TRBV4-1 and TRBJ1-2; TRBD1 matches at 7 bases. Germline CDR1 and CDR2: MGHRA and YSYEKL. There are 15 residues in the CDR3. The CDR3 DNA is TGCGCCAGCAGTCAAGGGGGCATATTTAACTATGGCTACACCTTC. Translation: CASSQGGIFNYGYTF.

The count of this clone is one. The chain uses TRBV7-9 and TRBJ1-2; TRBD1 matches at 8 bases. Unmatched junction bases numbered 4, after V lost 4 bases and J lost 0 bases. The germline V gene encodes CDR1 SEHNR and CDR2 FQNEAQ (reference sequence). The CDR3 loop spans 15 amino acids. Written as DNA, the CDR3 is TGTGCCAGCAGCTCCCCGGACAGGGCTAACTATGGCTACACCTTC. Amino acids: CASSSPDRANYGYTF.

CDR3 sequence: CASSSERGGYNEQFF. In DNA, the CDR3 is TGTGCCAGCAGCTCCGAGCGGGGGGGCTACAATGAGCAGTTCTTC. The chain recombines TRBV11-3 with TRBJ2-1, with 10 bases matching TRBD2. Germline V lookup: CDR1 SGHNT, CDR2 YENEEA. CDR3 length: 15 amino acids. V shed 4 bases and J 3 bases; nucleotides not matched to a gene: 3.

V is TRBV7-2 and J is TRBJ2-1; D call uncertain. Trimming took 3 bases from V and 7 from J, leaving 7 bases between them. Germline V CDR1 and CDR2: SGHTA, FQGNSA. The CDR3 runs to 12 residues. CDR3 bases: TGTGCCAGCAGCTTTACAGCAAATGAGCAGTTCTTC. This codes for CASSFTANEQFF.

The chain has TRBV11-2 and TRBJ1-2; the match to TRBD1 covers 7 bases. Trimming cost V 6 bases and J 8 bases; bases outside gene matches: 9. This CDR3 comprises 13 residues. CDR1 SGHAT and CDR2 FQNNGV come from the germline V gene. CDR3 DNA: TGTGCCAGCAGTTTTGACAGGGTAAACGGCTACACCTTC. Its translation is CASSFDRVNGYTF.

CDR3 region: CAWSGPGQGTSPLHF. As DNA, the CDR3 is TGTGCCTGGAGTGGACCGGGACAGGGGACTTCACCCCTCCACTTT. The chain employs TRBV30 and TRBJ1-6; 10 nucleotides agree with TRBD1. The CDR3 consists of 15 residues. After removal of 1 base from V and 9 bases from J, the junction contained 6 bases not matched to a gene. Per the germline V gene, CDR1 is GTSNPN and CDR2 is SVGIG (reference sequence).

The CDR3 bases are TGTGCCAGCAGCTTGAACGGGGGGTATAACACAGATACGCAGTATTTT. As protein: CASSLNGGYNTDTQYF. The chain uses TRBV7-3 and TRBJ2-3, with 7 nucleotides matching TRBD2. The germline CDR1 and CDR2 sequences are SGHTA and FQGTGA. V lost 3 bases to trimming and J lost 2 bases; unmatched junction nucleotides: 8. The CDR3 is made up of 16 amino acids.

This chain connects TRBV10-2 to TRBJ2-7; D is uncertain. The CDR3 has 12 residues. CDR1 WSHSY and CDR2 SAAADI come from the germline V gene. V was shortened by 3 bases and J by 0 bases, with 3 bases between the two germline ends. The DNA of the CDR3 is TGCGCCAGCAGTGATAGCTCCTACGAGCAGTACTTC. Translated: CASSDSSYEQYF.

In its sample, this clone was seen many times. This sequence joins TRBV27 and TRBJ2-7, with D unclear. Germline CDR1 MNHEY, CDR2 SMNVEV (reference sequence). V lost 3 bases and J 1 base, leaving 10 bases between the germline ends. This CDR3 region has 14 residues. The CDR3 nucleotides are TGTGCCAGCAGTTTCGTCCCAGATTCCTACGAGCAGTACTTC. Protein: CASSFVPDSYEQYF.

This chain uses TRBV30 with TRBJ1-4; TRBD1 might be the D (6 bases). Trimming shortened V by 3 bases and J by 4 bases, and 12 bases separated the two germline ends. Germline V gene lookup returns CDR1 GTSNPN and CDR2 SVGIG (reference sequence). This CDR3 has 14 amino acids. The CDR3 loop reads CAWSWTANNEKLFF. CDR3 DNA: TGTGCCTGGAGCTGGACAGCAAATAATGAAAAACTGTTTTTT. Full variable domain (remainder filled in from reference TRBV30 and TRBJ1-4): SQTIHQWPATLVQPVGSPLSLECTVEGTSNPNLYWYRQAAGRGLQLLFYSVGIGQISSEVPQNLSASRPQDRQFILSSKKLLLSDSGFYLCAWSWTANNEKLFFGSGTQLSVL.

The chain links TRBV2 to TRBJ2-5, with 10 nucleotides matching TRBD2. V was clipped by 1 base and J by 3 bases; unmatched bases: 2. Per germline, CDR1 SNHLY and CDR2 FYNNEI. The CDR3 is made up of 15 amino acids. CDR3 protein: CASSEEGLAEETQYF. The DNA for the CDR3 is TGTGCCAGCAGTGAAGAAGGACTAGCGGAAGAGACCCAGTACTTC.

The V gene is TRBV19, the J gene TRBJ2-7, with 7 bases matching TRBD2. Germline loops: CDR1 LNHDA, CDR2 SQIVND (reference sequence). The CDR3 covers 13 residues. Unmatched junction bases numbered 4, after V lost 1 base and J lost 7 bases. Written as DNA, the CDR3 is TGTGCCAGTAGTATAGTCGGGGGGAGTGAGCAGTACTTC. It encodes CASSIVGGSEQYF.

On this clone itself: The sample carries other DNA sequences with the same CDR3. The V gene is TRBV19, the J gene TRBJ2-7, with 7 bases lining up with TRBD1. V lost 1 base and J lost 0; bases outside the gene matches: 3. The CDR3 is 15 amino acids. Germline lookup yields CDR1 LNHDA and CDR2 SQIVND (reference sequence). CDR3 amino acids: CASSIGTGSSYEQYF. DNA for the CDR3: TGTGCCAGTAGTATAGGGACAGGTAGCTCCTACGAGCAGTACTTC.

This clone was picked up one time. This sequence joins TRBV7-9 and TRBJ2-2; D is ambiguous. In germline, CDR1 is SEHNR, CDR2 FQNEAQ (reference sequence). The ends were cut back, 5 bases at V and 1 base at J, with 11 bases in the middle. CDR3 length: 15 residues. The CDR3 DNA is TGTGCCAGCAGCCCTACGCGAGGGAACACCGGGGAGCTGTTTTTT. It codes for CASSPTRGNTGELFF.

CDR3 coding DNA: TGTGCCAGCAGCCAAGAGCCCAGGCAGCCCCAGCATTTT. Its translation is CASSQEPRQPQHF. The chain has TRBV3-1 (or the pseudogene TRBV3-2) and TRBJ1-5, with D unclear. Germline loops: CDR1 LGHDT, CDR2 YNNKEL (reference sequence). V lost 0 bases to trimming and J lost 7 bases, with 7 bases between them. This CDR3 is 13 amino acids long.

V and J are TRBV24-1 and TRBJ2-1, with D perhaps matching TRBD1 (6 bases). Germline-derived CDR1 and CDR2 are KGHDR and SFDVKD. The germline V and J ends were trimmed by 5 bases and 4 bases, with 11 bases remaining between them. The CDR3 loop spans 14 amino acids. The CDR3 loop reads CATSVTGPYNEQFF. CDR3 DNA sequence: TGTGCCACCAGTGTAACAGGGCCGTACAATGAGCAGTTCTTC.

The chain combines TRBV7-3 with TRBJ2-2, with 12 nucleotides matching TRBD1. Germline-derived CDR1 and CDR2 are SGHTA and FQGTGA. The CDR3 loop spans 15 amino acids. With V trimmed by 5 bases and J by 5 bases, 3 bases remained unmatched. CDR3 in DNA: TGTGCCAGCAGCCGGGACAGGGGGCGTACCGGGGAGCTGTTTTTT. Translating gives CASSRDRGRTGELFF. The full variable domain, rest sourced from reference TRBV7-3 and TRBJ2-2, is GAGVSQTPSNKVTEKGKYVELRCDPISGHTALYWYRQSLGQGPEFLIYFQGTGAADDSGLPNDRFFAVRPEGSVSTLKIQRTERGDSAVYLCASSRDRGRTGELFFGEGSRLTVL.

The chain recombines TRBV6-2 or TRBV6-3 with TRBJ2-1; 9 bases are a match to TRBD2. The CDR3 has 14 residues. The germline gives CDR1 MNHEY, CDR2 SVGEGT. With V trimmed by 5 bases and J by 10 bases, 9 bases remained unmatched. In nucleotides, the CDR3 is TGTGCCAGCAGTCCCCAATCGACTAGCGGCGAGCAGTTCTTC. Protein: CASSPQSTSGEQFF.

The chain links TRBV7-2 to TRBJ2-2; 8 bases agree with TRBD1. Germline V gene lookup returns CDR1 SGHTA and CDR2 FQGNSA. This CDR3 has 16 amino acids. V lost 1 base to trimming and J lost 8 bases; unmatched junction nucleotides: 9. CDR3 amino acids: CASSLVSGRGLGELFF. The CDR3 DNA reads TGTGCCAGCAGCTTAGTATCGGGCAGGGGGCTTGGGGAGCTGTTTTTT.

The chain has TRBV6-6 and TRBJ2-3; D might be TRBD2 (5 bases). CDR1 and CDR2 (germline): MNHNY, SVGAGI (reference sequence). This CDR3 region has 11 residues. Trimming left V 4 bases short and J 10 bases short, with 9 bases between. The CDR3 region has the DNA TGTGCCAGCAGTTCGGACTTCTCGCAGTATTTT. Translation gives CASSSDFSQYF.

The V call is TRBV6-5, the J call TRBJ2-7, with 8 bases identical to TRBD1. The CDR3 is 14 amino acids. Germline V gives CDR1 MNHEY, CDR2 SVGAGI. Unmatched junction bases numbered 7, after V lost 6 bases and J lost 3 bases. DNA for the CDR3: TGTGCCAGCAGCCAGCGGACAGGGTACTACGAGCAGTACTTC. It is translated as CASSQRTGYYEQYF.

This rearrangement joins TRBV2 to TRBJ1-2; no clear D. CDR3 length equals 15 residues. V lost 7 bases and J 6 bases, leaving 21 bases between the germline ends. In germline, CDR1 is SNHLY, CDR2 FYNNEI. The CDR3 DNA reads as TGTGCCAGCAATACCTGGACGGGCCCGGGAGATGGCTACACCTTC. Its protein product is CASNTWTGPGDGYTF.

This clone was counted once. DNA for the CDR3: TGTGCCAGCAGCTTGCAAGCCCTTCCTAGCTCCTACGAGCAGTACTTC. Residues: CASSLQALPSSYEQYF. The chain uses TRBV5-5 and TRBJ2-7, with no clear D. The germline V and J ends were trimmed by 1 base and 0 bases, with 14 bases remaining between them. Germline CDR1 and CDR2: SGHKS and YYEKEE (reference sequence). This CDR3 has 16 residues.

In its sample, this clone was seen once. The gene calls are TRBV19 and TRBJ1-5; D not resolved. This CDR3 is 13 amino acids long. Germline CDR1 reads LNHDA; CDR2 reads SQIVND (reference sequence). V was trimmed by 7 bases and J by 4 bases, leaving 11 bases between them. The CDR3 nucleotides read TGTGCCAGTATAAGTAGCTGGAATCAGCCCCAGCATTTT. Its translation is CASISSWNQPQHF.

The chain joins TRBV18 to TRBJ1-1; 7 positions match TRBD1. The CDR3 loop spans 12 amino acids. The germline V gene has CDR1 KGHSH and CDR2 LQKENI. V shed 8 bases and J 4 bases; nucleotides not matched to a gene: 4. The CDR3 sequence: CASTAGGTEAFF. In DNA form, the CDR3 reads TGTGCCAGCACAGCAGGGGGCACTGAAGCTTTCTTT.

With respect to this clone: Distinct nucleotide sequences in the sample also encode this CDR3. The rearrangement joins TRBV7-9 to TRBJ1-3; the match to TRBD1 covers 11 bases. The CDR3 is made up of 14 amino acids. Unmatched junction bases numbered 4, after V lost 5 bases and J lost 7 bases. CDR1 is SEHNR and CDR2 is FQNEAQ in the germline V gene (reference sequence). CDR3 nucleotides: TGTGCCAGCAGCCGGACAGGGGGCGGGAACACCATATATTTT. It encodes CASSRTGGGNTIYF.

The chain links TRBV20-1 to TRBJ2-5; D uncertain. The V end was cut by 1 base, the J end by 5 bases, with 5 bases between. CDR3 length: 11 amino acids. The germline V gene has CDR1 DFQATT and CDR2 SNEGSKA (reference sequence). The CDR3 reads CSARAGETQYF. As DNA, the CDR3 is TGCAGTGCTAGAGCCGGGGAGACCCAGTACTTC.